This note documents a single T cell receptor (beta chain) sequence. The CDR3 covers 15 residues. The V segment lost 5 bases and the J segment 8 bases; nucleotides outside the gene matches: 13. In germline, CDR1 is SGHAT, CDR2 FQNNGV. This sample is part of a study of blood T cell repertoires in COVID-19. Authors' data handling: Reference gene primer amplification gave nucleated cell count estimates. The method was immunoSEQ multiplex PCR; TCRdb's version includes in-frame clones alone and lacks a portion of them. That table gives V, J and clone size, and the DNA gave D and trimming. In the table there are approximately 180,000 clones, approximately 85% of which are singletons.

Sequencing input: PBMCs or T cells enriched from blood (not recorded which). The genes are TRBV11-2 and TRBJ1-2, with 8 bases lining up with TRBD1. The receptor was derived from a man aged 35 to 55 who had recovered from COVID-19. This chain's CDR3 is CASSVGQGDSQGYTF. For the CDR3, the DNA is TGTGCCAGCAGCGTCGGACAGGGTGATTCGCAGGGCTACACCTTC.